This T cell receptor beta chain was recovered during a study of CD8 T cells in ankylosing spondylitis. In TCRdb, the 5' RACE reads were re-called with MiXCR into one record per CDR3 protein. This sample has more than 400,000 distinct CDR3 sequences, with approximately 5.3% found just once. The ends were cut back, 3 bases at V and 1 base at J, with 16 bases in the middle. The CDR3 has 16 residues. Germline assignment: CDR1 LGHNA and CDR2 YSLEER. Findings and caveats of the study: A TCR beta motif made of roughly eight highly homologous variants seemed typical of ankylosing spondylitis blood.

Many counts were recorded for this clonotype. The antigen is unknown. The source is a male donor with ankylosing spondylitis. Source material: blood, either unsorted or a sorted T cell fraction (not recorded which). The chain combines TRBV4-3 with TRBJ2-7, with a weak D call TRBD1 (6 bases). The CDR3 bases are TGCGCCAGCAGCCATGACCGGGACAAATCGTCCTACGAGCAGTACTTC. Translated: CASSHDRDKSSYEQYF.